The 8 T cell receptor beta chains in this list originate from one sample, sequenced in a study of cytomegalovirus exposure and HLA in healthy donors. The PCR was carried out with 60 Vbeta primers and 13 Jbeta primers. The method was immunoSEQ multiplex PCR; TCRdb's version includes in-frame clones alone and lacks a portion of them. The data contain some 100,000 clones, 75% of them singletons. Sequenced sample: PBMCs. These receptors originate from a man aged 45-65 years in good health and CMV-seronegative.

V and J are TRBV27 and TRBJ1-2, with D possibly being TRBD1 (5 bases). V lost 6 bases and J lost 4, with 9 bases in between. Germline-derived CDR1 and CDR2 are MNHEY and SMNVEV (reference sequence). This CDR3 has 12 amino acids. Written as DNA, the CDR3 is TGTGCCAGCAGGGGGGACTTCTATGGCTACACCTTC. Amino acids: CASRGDFYGYTF.

The gene calls are TRBV27 and TRBJ2-1; the match to TRBD1 covers 7 bases. The CDR3 sequence is 17 residues long. Germline loops: CDR1 MNHEY, CDR2 SMNVEV (reference sequence). Trimming cost V 3 bases and J 4 bases; bases outside gene matches: 12. This CDR3 is CASSLTITGDLYNEQFF. The CDR3 DNA reads as TGTGCCAGCAGTTTGACCATCACAGGGGACCTTTACAATGAGCAGTTCTTC.

The rearrangement links TRBV5-1 to TRBJ2-5; the D gene is possibly TRBD1 (6 bases). The germline V gene has CDR1 SGHRS and CDR2 YFSETQ. The germline V and J ends were trimmed by 4 bases and 11 bases, with 12 bases remaining between them. This CDR3 has 11 amino acids. Here the CDR3 DNA reads TGCGCCAGCAGCCCAGGGGAAAAGCAGTACTTC. Translation gives CASSPGEKQYF.

This chain links TRBV7-9 with TRBJ2-5, with 8 positions matching TRBD2. CDR3 size: 17 residues. Trimming at V came to 5 bases and at J to 1 base, leaving 12 bases not matched to a gene. Germline assignment: CDR1 SEHNR and CDR2 FQNEAQ (reference sequence). CDR3 protein: CASSPRPSGPAQETQYF. CDR3 sequence (DNA): TGTGCCAGCAGCCCGAGGCCTAGCGGGCCGGCCCAAGAGACCCAGTACTTC.

This clone was recorded a few times. The CDR3 spells CASRPLGRGDTQYF. The CDR3 bases are TGTGCCAGCAGGCCCTTGGGGCGGGGGGATACGCAGTATTTT. The chain combines TRBV6-1 with TRBJ2-3; 7 bases are shared with TRBD2. V was clipped by 6 bases and J by 6 bases; unmatched bases: 9. This CDR3 is built from 14 residues. Germline V CDR1 and CDR2: MNHNS, SASEGT.

The chain carries TRBV11-2 and TRBJ2-3; D remains ambiguous. CDR3 length: 11 amino acids. Germline lookup yields CDR1 SGHAT and CDR2 FQNNGV. V lost 5 bases to trimming and J lost 2 bases, with 2 bases between them. CDR3 sequence reads: CASSHTDTQYF. The CDR3 DNA reads TGTGCCAGCAGCCACACAGATACGCAGTATTTT. Using reference TRBV11-2 and TRBJ2-3 for the parts outside the CDR3, the full variable domain is EAGVAQSPRYKIIEKRQSVAFWCNPISGHATLYWYQQILGQGPKLLIQFQNNGVVDDSQLPKDRFSAERLKGVDSTLKIQPAKLEDSAVYLCASSHTDTQYFGPGTRLTVL.

The chain uses TRBV29-1 and TRBJ1-2; TRBD1 agrees at 7 bases. Trimming cost V 7 bases and J 2 bases; bases outside gene matches: 10. This CDR3 is built from 14 residues. Germline V gene data show CDR1 as SQVTM and CDR2 as ANQGSEA. CDR3 protein: CSAGTEHKNYGYTF. As DNA, the CDR3 is TGCAGCGCCGGGACAGAACATAAAAACTATGGCTACACCTTC.

The CDR3 sequence: CASSTSPSRSGTQYF. For the CDR3, the DNA is TGTGCCAGTAGTACATCACCTAGTCGCAGCGGGACCCAGTACTTC. The J gene is TRBJ2-5, the V gene TRBV19, with D perhaps TRBD2 (5 bases). The CDR3 is made up of 15 amino acids. V shed 4 bases and J shed 7 bases, with 19 bases lying between them. Per the germline V gene, CDR1 is LNHDA and CDR2 is SQIVND (reference sequence).